The following is a TCR beta chain sequence with its context. The CDR3 covers 16 residues. V trimming: 4 bases; J trimming: 2 bases; junction bases outside the gene matches: 11. Germline-derived CDR1 and CDR2 are SGHDT and YYEEEE. This sample was taken from a study of blood T cell repertoires in COVID-19. Study at large: COVID-19 samples from acute and convalescent phases originated in the United States, Italy and Spain.

Using immunoSEQ multiplex PCR, the repertoire was profiled, and TCRdb retains in-frame clones only, with some absent. In the table there are 250,000 to 300,000 clones, about 90% of which are singletons. This receptor was taken from a woman aged 45-59 years who had been exposed to COVID-19. The chain recombines TRBV5-6 with TRBJ2-5, with TRBD1 matching over 7 bases. The sequenced sample was PBMCs or T cells enriched from blood (not recorded which). The CDR3 sequence: CASSTGDWTGQETQYF. Written as DNA, the CDR3 is TGTGCCAGCAGCACAGGGGATTGGACAGGACAAGAGACCCAGTACTTC.